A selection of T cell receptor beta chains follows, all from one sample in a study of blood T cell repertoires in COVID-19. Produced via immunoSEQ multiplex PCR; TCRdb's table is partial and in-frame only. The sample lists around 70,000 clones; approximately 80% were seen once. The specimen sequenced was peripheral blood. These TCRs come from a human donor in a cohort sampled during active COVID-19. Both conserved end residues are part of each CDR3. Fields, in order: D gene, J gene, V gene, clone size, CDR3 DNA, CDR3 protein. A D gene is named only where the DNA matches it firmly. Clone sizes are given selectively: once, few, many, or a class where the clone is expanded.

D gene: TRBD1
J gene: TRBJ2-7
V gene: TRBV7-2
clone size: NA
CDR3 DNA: TGTGCCAGCAGCTTCGGGACAGGGCTAAGCGACGAGCAGTACTTC
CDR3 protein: CASSFGTGLSDEQYF

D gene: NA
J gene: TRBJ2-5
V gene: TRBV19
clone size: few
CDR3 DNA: TGTGCCAGTAGTATATCGGCAGAGGGAGGACTTAAGTACTTC
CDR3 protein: CASSISAEGGLKYF

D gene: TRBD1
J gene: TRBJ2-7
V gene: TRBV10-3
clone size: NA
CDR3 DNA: TGTGCCATCACGCCCGGGACAGGGGGTTACGAGCAGTACTTC
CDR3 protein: CAITPGTGGYEQYF

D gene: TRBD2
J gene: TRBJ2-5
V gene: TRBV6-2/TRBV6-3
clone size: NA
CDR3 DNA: TGTGCCAGCAGTGTGAGACTAGCGGGAGGCACAGAGACCCAGTACTTC
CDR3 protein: CASSVRLAGGTETQYF

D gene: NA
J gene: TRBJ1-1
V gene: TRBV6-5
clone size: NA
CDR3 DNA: TGTGCCAGCAGCAGAGGGCAGAACACTGAAGCTTTCTTT
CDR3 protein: CASSRGQNTEAFF

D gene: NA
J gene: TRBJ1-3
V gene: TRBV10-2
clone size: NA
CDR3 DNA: TGCGCCAGCAGTGAACAGGGCGGAAACACCATATATTTT
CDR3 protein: CASSEQGGNTIYF

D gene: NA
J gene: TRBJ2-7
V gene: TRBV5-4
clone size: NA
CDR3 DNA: TGTGCCAGCAGCTCCCACAGCAGCTCCTACGAGCAGTACTTC
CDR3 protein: CASSSHSSSYEQYF

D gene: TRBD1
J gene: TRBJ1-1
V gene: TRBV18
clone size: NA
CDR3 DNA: TGTGCCAGCTCACCACGGGGACAGGGGATGAACACTGAAGCTTTCTTT
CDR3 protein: CASSPRGQGMNTEAFF

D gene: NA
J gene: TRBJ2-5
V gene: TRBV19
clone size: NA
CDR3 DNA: TGTGCCAGTAGTGATCAGGGACTTGGCCGGGCCCAGTACTTC
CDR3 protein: CASSDQGLGRAQYF

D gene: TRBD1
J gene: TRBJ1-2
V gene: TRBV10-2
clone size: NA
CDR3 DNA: TGCGCCAGCAAGATGGACAGGGGTAGCTACACCTTC
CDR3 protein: CASKMDRGSYTF

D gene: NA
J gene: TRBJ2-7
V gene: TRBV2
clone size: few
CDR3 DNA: TGTGCCAGCGTCCCTTCCAACTTGGCCTACGAGCAGTACTTC
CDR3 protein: CASVPSNLAYEQYF

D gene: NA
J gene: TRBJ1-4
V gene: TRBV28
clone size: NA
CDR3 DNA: TGTGCCAGCGGCCGGAGGAAGGAAAAACTGTTTTTT
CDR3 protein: CASGRRKEKLFF

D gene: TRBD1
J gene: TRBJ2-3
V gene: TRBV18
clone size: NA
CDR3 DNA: TGTGCCAGCTCACCCTCAGGGGGACACACAGATACGCAGTATTTT
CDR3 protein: CASSPSGGHTDTQYF

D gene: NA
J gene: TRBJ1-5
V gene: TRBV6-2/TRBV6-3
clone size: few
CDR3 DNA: TGTGCCAGCAGTTACTCTCAACAGCCCCAGCATTTT
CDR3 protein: CASSYSQQPQHF

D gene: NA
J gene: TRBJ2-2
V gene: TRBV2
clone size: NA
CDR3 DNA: TGTGCCAGCAGTGTTGCCGGCGGGGTAAACACCGGGGAGCTGTTTTTT
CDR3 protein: CASSVAGGVNTGELFF

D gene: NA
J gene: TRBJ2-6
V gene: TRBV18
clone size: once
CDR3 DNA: TGTGCCAGCTCCCAACAGGGTCCGAACTCTGGGGCCAACGTCCTGACTTTC
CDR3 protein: CASSQQGPNSGANVLTF

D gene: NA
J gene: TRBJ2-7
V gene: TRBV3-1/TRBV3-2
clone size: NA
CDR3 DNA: TGTGCCAGCAGCTCGAGGGCGTCCGGTAACGAGCAGTACTTC
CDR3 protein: CASSSRASGNEQYF

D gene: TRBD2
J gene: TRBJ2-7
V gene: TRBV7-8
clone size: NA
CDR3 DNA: TGTGCCAGCAGCTTATCCTTGGTCCGGACCACGGGGGGCGAGCAGTACTTC
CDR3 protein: CASSLSLVRTTGGEQYF

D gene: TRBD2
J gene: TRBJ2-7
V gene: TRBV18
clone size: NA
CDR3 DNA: TGTGCCAGCTCACCCCGACTAGCGGACGAGCAGTACTTC
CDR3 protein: CASSPRLADEQYF

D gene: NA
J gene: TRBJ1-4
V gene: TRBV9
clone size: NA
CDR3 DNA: TGTGCCAGCAGCCCGGAAGGGGGGGGTGAAAAACTGTTTTTT
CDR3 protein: CASSPEGGGEKLFF

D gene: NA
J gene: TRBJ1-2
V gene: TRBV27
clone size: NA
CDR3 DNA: TGTGCCAGCAGGATGGCAGGCCACTATGGCTACACCTTC
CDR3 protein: CASRMAGHYGYTF

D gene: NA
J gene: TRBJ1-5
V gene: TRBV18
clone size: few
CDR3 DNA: TGTGCCAGCTCCTCCTCCGGGAGCAGCAATCAGCCCCAGCATTTT
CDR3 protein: CASSSSGSSNQPQHF

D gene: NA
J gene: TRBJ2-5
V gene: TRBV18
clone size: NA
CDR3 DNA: TGTGCCAGCTCACCGGTCGGAGAGACCCAGTACTTC
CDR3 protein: CASSPVGETQYF

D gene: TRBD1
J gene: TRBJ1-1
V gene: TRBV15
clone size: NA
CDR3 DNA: TGTGCCACCAGCAGGGACAGGTGGGACACTGAAGCTTTCTTT
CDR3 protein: CATSRDRWDTEAFF

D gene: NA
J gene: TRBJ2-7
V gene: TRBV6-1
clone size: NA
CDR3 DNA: TGTGCCAGCAGTGAAGTGCCCGACACAGTTTATGAGCAGTACTTC
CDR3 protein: CASSEVPDTVYEQYF

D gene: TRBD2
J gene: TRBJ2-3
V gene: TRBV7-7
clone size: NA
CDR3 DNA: TGTGCCAGCAGCCCGGGACTAGCGGGACCCACAGATACGCAGTATTTT
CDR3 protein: CASSPGLAGPTDTQYF

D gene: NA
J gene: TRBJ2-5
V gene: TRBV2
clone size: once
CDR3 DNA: TGTGCCAGCAGTGAAGCATCGGAGACCCAGTACTTC
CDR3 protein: CASSEASETQYF

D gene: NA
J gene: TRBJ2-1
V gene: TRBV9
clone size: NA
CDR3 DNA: TGTGCCAGCAGCGTATTGGGGAGCTCCTACAATGAGCAGTTCTTC
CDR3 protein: CASSVLGSSYNEQFF

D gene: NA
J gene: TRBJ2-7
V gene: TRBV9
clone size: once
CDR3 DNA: TGTGCCAGCAGCCTCACGACCCGTCAGGACGAGCAGTACTTC
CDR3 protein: CASSLTTRQDEQYF